Listed here are 28 T cell receptor beta chains from one sample, sequenced in a study of radiotherapy plus CTLA-4 blockade in lung cancer. Some clones are missing from TCRdb's copy, which holds only in-frame ones; the method was immunoSEQ multiplex PCR. The table includes 40,000 to 45,000 clones, 70% to 80% detected once. The source material was peripheral blood, sampled from a patient treated with radiotherapy plus ipilimumab. All receptors come from a human donor with non-small cell lung cancer who had stable disease on radiotherapy plus ipilimumab.

The CDR3 is CSASTDYEQYF. CDR3 sequence (DNA): TGCAGTGCTTCGACAGACTACGAGCAGTACTTC. The chain joins TRBV20-1 to TRBJ2-7; possibly TRBD1 for D (5 bases). This CDR3 has 11 residues. Trimming pared 5 bases from V and 3 bases from J, leaving 8 bases between. Germline V gene sequence: CDR1 DFQATT, CDR2 SNEGSKA (reference sequence).

The DNA of the CDR3 is TGCGCCAGCAGCTCCAAACAAGAGACCCAGTACTTC. Amino acid sequence: CASSSKQETQYF. This sequence joins TRBV5-1 and TRBJ2-5; no firm D call. CDR1 and CDR2 (germline): SGHRS, YFSETQ. The CDR3 totals 12 residues. V lost 3 bases and J 2 bases, leaving 5 bases between the germline ends.

This chain uses TRBV19 with TRBJ2-5, with 13 positions matching TRBD2. This CDR3 has 14 residues. The V gene's germline CDR1 is LNHDA and CDR2 SQIVND (reference sequence). The junction had 2 bases not matched to a gene; V was cut back by 8 bases and J by 2 bases. In nucleotides, the CDR3 is TGTGCCAGTCAACTAGCGGGGGGGCAAGAGACCCAGTACTTC. Amino acid sequence: CASQLAGGQETQYF.

The chain has TRBV2 and TRBJ2-5; D is possibly TRBD2 (6 bases). This CDR3 contains 15 residues. The V gene's germline CDR1 is SNHLY and CDR2 FYNNEI. V was shortened by 6 bases and J by 4 bases, with 18 bases between the two germline ends. CDR3 sequence (DNA): TGTGCCAGCAGCGTTCGGGGGATCCCGGGAGAGACCCAGTACTTC. Translation gives CASSVRGIPGETQYF.

This chain uses TRBV19 with TRBJ1-3, with unresolved D. Trimming stripped 1 base from V and 0 bases from J, with 13 bases between. Germline V gene data show CDR1 as LNHDA and CDR2 as SQIVND (reference sequence). This CDR3 has 17 residues. The CDR3 is CASSIVGRMSSGNTIYF. The DNA for the CDR3 is TGTGCCAGTAGTATAGTCGGCAGGATGAGCTCTGGAAACACCATATATTTT.

The genes are TRBV13 and TRBJ2-5; tentatively, D is TRBD1 (5 bases). The J call may be incorrect, as the DNA end agrees better with TRBJ2-7. CDR1 and CDR2 (germline): PRHDT, FYEKMQ (reference sequence). The CDR3 has 16 amino acids. CDR3 sequence reads: CASSSGPGQGTYEQYF. CDR3 bases: TGTGCCAGCAGCTCCGGCCCTGGGCAGGGCACCTACGAGCAGTACTTC.

The chain combines TRBV7-8 with TRBJ1-2, with unresolved D. Per the germline V gene, CDR1 is SGHVS and CDR2 is FQNEAQ. This CDR3 has 13 residues. The V gene lost 5 bases and the J gene lost 4 bases, with 11 bases spanning the gap. As DNA, the CDR3 is TGTGCCAGCAGCCCCCCCCAGGCCTATGGCTACACCTTC. Translated, it gives CASSPPQAYGYTF.

This sequence joins TRBV5-4 and TRBJ1-2; D gene uncertain. The ends were cut back, 1 base at V and 0 bases at J, with 7 bases in the middle. The CDR3 has 14 amino acids. CDR1 and CDR2 (germline): SGHNT, YYREEE (reference sequence). CDR3 protein: CASSLPATNYGYTF. The DNA of the CDR3 is TGTGCCAGCAGCTTGCCCGCTACTAACTATGGCTACACCTTC.

The chain uses TRBV5-5 and TRBJ1-1, with D perhaps TRBD1 (6 bases). This CDR3 contains 16 residues. V lost 4 bases and J 1 base, leaving 17 bases between the germline ends. Germline CDR1 is SGHKS and CDR2 is YYEKEE (reference sequence). The CDR3 nucleotides read TGTGCCAGCAGCCTGGGGGCCGACAGAAGGAACACTGAAGCTTTCTTT. Its protein is CASSLGADRRNTEAFF.

V gene TRBV7-2 combines with J gene TRBJ1-5, with 11 bases aligning to TRBD1. J lost 6 bases, V lost 4 bases, and 5 bases had no gene match. The germline CDR1 and CDR2 sequences are SGHTA and FQGNSA. The CDR3 consists of 15 residues. In nucleotides, the CDR3 is TGTGCCAGCAGCTCCGGACAGGGGGCCGTTCAGCCCCAGCATTTT. Protein: CASSSGQGAVQPQHF.

In this sample, this clone turned up once. This sequence joins TRBV27 and TRBJ2-1; D not certain. The V end was cut by 7 bases, the J end by 0 bases, with 13 bases between. Germline V gives CDR1 MNHEY, CDR2 SMNVEV (reference sequence). The CDR3 spans 15 residues. As DNA, the CDR3 is TGTGCCAGCAACCCGGTGAGGAGCTCCTACAATGAGCAGTTCTTC. Its translation: CASNPVRSSYNEQFF.

This clone was detected a few times. The rearrangement joins TRBV19 to TRBJ1-3; 10 bases match TRBD1. J gave up 10 bases and V 5 bases, and 8 bases lay outside the gene matches. The V gene's germline CDR1 is LNHDA and CDR2 SQIVND (reference sequence). The CDR3 runs 14 residues. The CDR3 spells CASSVGQGTGTIYF. DNA of the CDR3: TGTGCCAGTAGTGTGGGACAGGGGACCGGGACCATATATTTT.

With regard to this clone: The sample has other DNA sequences that encode this CDR3 too. The genes are TRBV7-9 and TRBJ1-1, with D possibly TRBD1 on 6 matching bases. There are 13 residues in the CDR3. Germline V gene lookup returns CDR1 SEHNR and CDR2 FQNEAQ (reference sequence). Trimming shortened V by 5 bases and J by 5 bases, and 12 bases separated the two germline ends. The CDR3, as DNA: TGTGCCAGCAGCCTCCACAGGGTAACTGAAGCTTTCTTT. Its protein is CASSLHRVTEAFF.

The CDR3: CASSEFGLADPTDTQYF. Written as DNA, the CDR3 is TGTGCCAGCAGTGAATTTGGACTAGCGGACCCCACAGATACGCAGTATTTT. The rearrangement joins TRBV2 to TRBJ2-3; 10 nucleotides align to TRBD2. CDR3 length: 17 residues. J gave up 2 bases and V 2 bases, and 7 bases lay outside the gene matches. Germline lookup yields CDR1 SNHLY and CDR2 FYNNEI.

The rearrangement uses TRBV27 and TRBJ1-1, with 11 bases identical to TRBD1. Germline CDR1 and CDR2: MNHEY and SMNVEV (reference sequence). This CDR3 is 16 amino acids long. Trimming removed 5 bases from V and 4 bases from J; junction bases left unmatched: 9. CDR3 protein: CASSDGRDRGSTEAFF. CDR3 sequence (DNA): TGTGCCAGCAGTGACGGCCGGGACAGGGGGTCCACTGAAGCTTTCTTT.

This rearrangement joins TRBV6-6 to TRBJ2-5; D might be TRBD2 (6 bases). The V and J ends lost 0 bases and 7 bases respectively, with 15 bases between them. Germline CDR1 and CDR2: MNHNY and SVGAGI (reference sequence). The CDR3 is 15 residues long. In DNA form, the CDR3 reads TGTGCCAGCAGTTACTCCGCCCCAGGAGGGGTGACCCAGTACTTC. Its protein product is CASSYSAPGGVTQYF.

J is TRBJ1-4 and V is TRBV7-9; the D is unclear. The germline V gene encodes CDR1 SEHNR and CDR2 FQNEAQ (reference sequence). V was shortened by 3 bases and J by 0 bases, with 5 bases between the two germline ends. This CDR3 contains 14 residues. DNA of the CDR3: TGTGCCAGCAGCTTCAGGACAACTAATGAAAAACTGTTTTTT. Translating gives CASSFRTTNEKLFF.

This clone was seen more than once but under ten times. J is TRBJ2-1 and V is TRBV6-1, with TRBD1 identical over 8 bases. Germline V gives CDR1 MNHNS, CDR2 SASEGT. The CDR3 covers 15 residues. V shed 4 bases, J shed 4 bases, and the junction held 6 bases outside the gene matches. This CDR3 is CASSVGQGAYNEQFF. The CDR3 nucleotides read TGTGCCAGCAGTGTTGGTCAGGGGGCGTACAATGAGCAGTTCTTC.

This chain connects TRBV2 to TRBJ2-3, with 13 bases that match TRBD2. This CDR3 spans 15 amino acids. Germline CDR1 SNHLY, CDR2 FYNNEI. V lost 4 bases to trimming and J lost 3 bases; unmatched junction nucleotides: 1. Here the CDR3 reads CASSGTSGGTDTQYF. CDR3 bases: TGTGCCAGCAGTGGGACTAGCGGGGGAACAGATACGCAGTATTTT.

The CDR3 spells CASNPGQGRDGYTF. The DNA of the CDR3 is TGTGCCAGCAACCCGGGACAGGGGAGAGATGGCTACACCTTC. The rearrangement joins TRBV2 to TRBJ1-2; 10 bases map to TRBD1. Germline CDR1 SNHLY, CDR2 FYNNEI. Trimming at V came to 7 bases and at J to 6 bases, leaving 8 bases not matched to a gene. This CDR3 is built from 14 residues.

The chain has TRBV5-1 and TRBJ2-3; D ambiguous. V shed 4 bases and J shed 2 bases, with 5 bases lying between them. Germline CDR1 reads SGHRS; CDR2 reads YFSETQ. This CDR3 region has 12 residues. The CDR3 DNA sequence: TGCGCCAGCAGCCTAAACACAGATACGCAGTATTTT. Its translation is CASSLNTDTQYF.

The rearrangement joins TRBV19 to TRBJ1-2; TRBD1 agrees at 12 bases. Germline V gene sequence: CDR1 LNHDA, CDR2 SQIVND (reference sequence). The CDR3 totals 15 residues. J lost 8 bases, V lost 7 bases, and 11 bases had no gene match. This CDR3 reads CASNFPGQGASGYTF. DNA for the CDR3: TGTGCCAGTAATTTTCCGGGACAGGGGGCTAGCGGCTACACCTTC.

The chain couples TRBV29-1 to TRBJ2-1, with D possibly being TRBD1 (8 bases). The CDR3 contains 13 residues. Germline CDR1 is SQVTM and CDR2 is ANQGSEA. V was shortened by 3 bases and J by 8 bases, with 14 bases between the two germline ends. CDR3 sequence reads: CSVDQGAGDEQFF. The CDR3 DNA sequence: TGCAGCGTTGATCAGGGGGCGGGGGATGAGCAGTTCTTC.

V is TRBV5-4 and J is TRBJ2-5; 7 bases are a match to TRBD1. Germline-derived CDR1 and CDR2 are SGHNT and YYREEE (reference sequence). The V gene end was trimmed by 4 bases and the J gene end by 2 bases; junction bases not matched to a gene: 8. This CDR3 region has 15 residues. CDR3 coding DNA: TGTGCCAGCAGCACGGCAAAGGACAGGCAAGAGACCCAGTACTTC. Protein product: CASSTAKDRQETQYF.

The chain combines TRBV11-3 with TRBJ1-4; 7 nucleotides agree with TRBD1. Germline loops: CDR1 SGHNT, CDR2 YENEEA. J lost 7 bases, V lost 5 bases, and 7 bases had no gene match. This CDR3 spans 14 amino acids. In DNA form, the CDR3 reads TGTGCCAGCAGCCGAGGACAGGTCGGTGAAAAACTGTTTTTT. Residues: CASSRGQVGEKLFF.

This clone appeared once. This rearrangement joins TRBV25-1 to TRBJ1-4; D is uncertain. Per germline, CDR1 MGHDK and CDR2 SYGVNS. There are 15 residues in the CDR3. V lost 6 bases, J lost 0 bases, and 11 bases lay in between. In nucleotides, the CDR3 is TGTGCCAGCAGGGAAAAGAGTGCAACTAATGAAAAACTGTTTTTT. Its translation is CASREKSATNEKLFF.

J is TRBJ2-7 and V is TRBV11-3; the match to TRBD1 covers 8 bases. The germline V gene encodes CDR1 SGHNT and CDR2 YENEEA. After removal of 3 bases from V and 5 bases from J, the junction contained 9 bases not matched to a gene. CDR3 length equals 15 residues. Written as DNA, the CDR3 is TGTGCCAGCAGCTTGGGGGCAGGGGGCAACGACGAGCAGTACTTC. The encoded protein is CASSLGAGGNDEQYF. The full variable domain, in which reference TRBV11-3 and TRBJ2-7 provide the parts outside the CDR3, is EAGVVQSPRYKIIEKKQPVAFWCNPISGHNTLYWYLQNLGQGPELLIRYENEEAVDDSQLPKDRFSAERLKGVDSTLKIQPAELGDSAVYLCASSLGAGGNDEQYFGPGTRLTVT.

V gene TRBV6-5 combines with J gene TRBJ1-2; possibly TRBD1 for D (5 bases). This CDR3 comprises 14 residues. Germline V gives CDR1 MNHEY, CDR2 SVGAGI. Trimming pared 0 bases from V and 5 bases from J, leaving 10 bases between. CDR3: CASSYSLQGYGYTF. The DNA of the CDR3 is TGTGCCAGCAGTTACTCGCTGCAGGGATATGGCTACACCTTC.